This T cell receptor beta chain was sequenced during a study of PD-1 blockade in mismatch repair-deficient tumors. The assay was immunoSEQ multiplex PCR, and TCRdb's table has in-frame clones only and misses some. This sample yields approximately 50,000 clones, of which approximately 80% are seen a single time; 3% to 3.5% belongs to the top ten. Mismatch repair deficiency was confirmed in all patients, by PCR or immunohistochemistry. V lost 2 bases to trimming and J lost 7 bases, with 6 bases between them. The CDR3 is made up of 12 amino acids. Germline V lookup: CDR1 MNHNS, CDR2 SASEGT. The source is an adult with mismatch repair-deficient cancer. The chain joins TRBV6-1 to TRBJ1-3, with no clear D. The sequencing used peripheral blood, collected 4 weeks after starting pembrolizumab. CDR3 sequence: CASSESGNTIYF. DNA of the CDR3: TGTGCCAGCAGTGAAAGCGGTAACACCATATATTTT.